The source of this T cell receptor (beta chain) is a study of T cell clones after liver transplantation. Assay: immunoSEQ multiplex PCR; the TCRdb copy retains only in-frame clones and omits some. The sample includes 45,000 to 60,000 clones, around 70% of them seen just once. Trimming removed 3 bases at V and 5 bases at J, with 10 bases between. Germline CDR1 reads LNHNV; CDR2 reads YYDKDF (reference sequence). The CDR3 length is 13 residues. The specimen was CD4+ T cells from blood, collected at the 22-month timepoint. This rearrangement joins TRBV15 to TRBJ2-5, with D perhaps TRBD1 or TRBD2 (5 bases each). The origin of this receptor is a human patient who received a liver transplant. A share of the T cells may be of graft donor origin. This chain's CDR3 is CATSRGPTETQYF. The CDR3 DNA reads as TGTGCCACCAGCAGGGGACCAACGGAGACCCAGTACTTC.